These T cell receptor beta chains were read from a single sample in a study of T-cell memory formation after mild COVID-19. TCRdb used MiXCR to reprocess the 5' RACE reads, holding one entry per CDR3 protein. The table lists under 200,000 distinct CDR3 sequences, 11% of them singletons, with roughly 3.8% in the top ten. The sample comprised PBMCs or a T cell subset sorted from them (not recorded which). These receptors all come from a man aged 18 to 29 who had mild COVID-19 (a few samples of this study predate the infection). Cell type and time point are not known. Both conserved end residues are part of each CDR3. Each record gives: V gene, clone size, D gene, J gene, CDR3 DNA, CDR3 protein. The D gene is left open where the match is weak. Clone size appears in some rows only: once, few, many, or a class for an expanded clone.

V gene: TRBV20-1; clone size: -; D gene: -; J gene: TRBJ1-2; CDR3 DNA: TGCAGTGCTAGAGATCTGCAGATCTATGGCTACACCTTC; CDR3 protein: CSARDLQIYGYTF
V gene: TRBV6-2/TRBV6-3; clone size: many; D gene: TRBD1; J gene: TRBJ2-1; CDR3 DNA: TGTGCCAGCAGCGACAGGGTCAATGAGCAGTTCTTC; CDR3 protein: CASSDRVNEQFF
V gene: TRBV5-1; clone size: -; D gene: -; J gene: TRBJ2-5; CDR3 DNA: TGCGCCAGCAGCTTGTTCATCTACGAGGAGACCCAGTACTTC; CDR3 protein: CASSLFIYEETQYF
V gene: TRBV12-5; clone size: -; D gene: TRBD1; J gene: TRBJ2-7; CDR3 DNA: TGTGCTAGTGGTCCCGGGACAGGGGTCTACGAGCAGTACTTC; CDR3 protein: CASGPGTGVYEQYF
V gene: TRBV12-3/TRBV12-4; clone size: many; D gene: -; J gene: TRBJ1-5; CDR3 DNA: TGTGCCAGCAGTTTTAGCAATCAGCCCCAGCATTTT; CDR3 protein: CASSFSNQPQHF
V gene: TRBV9; clone size: -; D gene: -; J gene: TRBJ2-1; CDR3 DNA: TGTGCCAGCAGCGTAGCGGGGGATGAGCAGTTCTTC; CDR3 protein: CASSVAGDEQFF
V gene: TRBV6-2/TRBV6-3; clone size: many; D gene: -; J gene: TRBJ1-5; CDR3 DNA: TGTGCCAGCACCTACAACAGCGATAGCAATCAGCCCCAGCATTTT; CDR3 protein: CASTYNSDSNQPQHF
V gene: TRBV4-1; clone size: few; D gene: TRBD1; J gene: TRBJ1-1; CDR3 DNA: TGCGCCAGCAGCGTATTTCTCGGGACAGGACAAAATCGGGGCACTGAAGCTTTCTTT; CDR3 protein: CASSVFLGTGQNRGTEAFF
V gene: TRBV15; clone size: -; D gene: -; J gene: TRBJ2-5; CDR3 DNA: TGTGCCACCAGAAGGACCTTTGTGGAGACCCAGTACTTC; CDR3 protein: CATRRTFVETQYF
V gene: TRBV20-1; clone size: -; D gene: TRBD2; J gene: TRBJ2-5; CDR3 DNA: TGCAGTGCTAGAGTAGCGGGGGTTAGAGAGACCCAGTACTTC; CDR3 protein: CSARVAGVRETQYF
V gene: TRBV5-1; clone size: -; D gene: -; J gene: TRBJ1-2; CDR3 DNA: TGCGCCAGCAGAGCAGAGGCTAACTATGGCTACACCTTC; CDR3 protein: CASRAEANYGYTF
V gene: TRBV5-1; clone size: few; D gene: -; J gene: TRBJ2-3; CDR3 DNA: TGCGCCAGCAGCTTGGGGCCATCTAGCACAGATACGCAGTATTTT; CDR3 protein: CASSLGPSSTDTQYF
V gene: TRBV7-3; clone size: many; D gene: -; J gene: TRBJ1-3; CDR3 DNA: TGTGCCAGCAGCAACGGGCCGCCAGGCTCTGGAAACACCATATATTTT; CDR3 protein: CASSNGPPGSGNTIYF
V gene: TRBV5-1; clone size: -; D gene: -; J gene: TRBJ1-5; CDR3 DNA: TGCGCCAGCAGCTTGACAGGGCTCAATCAGCCCCAGCATTTT; CDR3 protein: CASSLTGLNQPQHF